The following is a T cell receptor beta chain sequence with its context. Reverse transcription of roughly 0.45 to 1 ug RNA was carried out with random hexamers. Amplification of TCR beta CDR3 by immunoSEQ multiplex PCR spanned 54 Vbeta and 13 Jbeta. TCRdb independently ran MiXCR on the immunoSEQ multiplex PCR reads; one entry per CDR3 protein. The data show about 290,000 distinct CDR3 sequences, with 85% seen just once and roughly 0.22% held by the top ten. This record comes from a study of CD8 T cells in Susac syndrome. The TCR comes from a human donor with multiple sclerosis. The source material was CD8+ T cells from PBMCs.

Written as DNA, the CDR3 is TGCGCCAGCAGCCAATTGGCGAGCACTGAAGCTTTCTTT. Its protein is CASSQLASTEAFF. The rearrangement uses TRBV4-3 and TRBJ1-1; the D is unclear. This CDR3 is built from 13 residues. V dropped 2 bases and J dropped 4 bases, with 8 bases sitting between them. Germline CDR1 LGHNA, CDR2 YSLEER.